The TCR beta chain described here comes from a study of T cell responses to AZD1222 COVID-19 vaccine. Broader study findings: Only a handful of AZD1222 recipients were seropositive at baseline. Elevations in Spike-specific TCR breadth and depth followed administration of two AZD1222 doses. The donors showed a predominance of white British ancestry and of females, with possible underestimation of clonal diversity.

Concerning this clone itself: Its cognate antigen is unknown.

TCRdb's table, derived via immunoSEQ multiplex PCR, lists solely in-frame clones and lacks some. The table includes over 150,000 clones, around nine tenths detected once. Trimming removed 4 bases at V and 0 bases at J, with 11 bases between. Germline-derived CDR1 and CDR2 are SGDLS and YYNGEE. This CDR3 has 14 residues. The clonotype originates from an adult in good health. The sample in question was peripheral blood, obtained on day 0 of AZD1222 vaccination. The chain is built from TRBV9 and TRBJ2-7; a weak D match, TRBD2 (6 bases). The CDR3 reads CASSSSSDSYEQYF. The CDR3 DNA reads as TGTGCCAGCAGCTCATCTAGCGACTCCTACGAGCAGTACTTC.